There are a few counts of the clone carrying this T cell receptor (beta chain). Its antigen remains unknown. This could be a read error, since a much larger clone is one nucleotide away. Trimming took 7 bases from V and 6 from J, leaving 13 bases between them. The CDR3 loop spans 13 amino acids. Germline lookup yields CDR1 MDHEN and CDR2 SYDVKM. The sample comes from a study of T cells in Graves' hyperthyroidism and ophthalmopathy. The study, taken as a whole, reports: Ophthalmopathy was identified by the model a median approximately 6.4 months ahead of onset.

The TCR beta CDR3 regions underwent amplification using RNA transcripts as the source. HTBI primers drove first-round RT-PCR of the TCR CDR3. TCRdb re-analysed the multiplex PCR reads in MiXCR, keeping a single row per CDR3 protein. This table holds a few hundred thousand distinct CDR3 sequences, 13% to 15% found once. The chain couples TRBV28 to TRBJ2-1; weak D call: TRBD1 (5 bases). The sample was blood. The TCR was taken from a woman between 45 and 65 years old with Graves' hyperthyroidism that later progressed to Graves' ophthalmopathy. CDR3 sequence (DNA): TGTGCCAGCATCCGCACAGGCCTCAATGAGCAGTTCTTC. This sequence encodes CASIRTGLNEQFF.